The next 26 T cell receptor beta chains were all read from a single sample in a study of control samples from healthy donors and cancer patients. The table came from immunoSEQ multiplex PCR; TCRdb's copy has only in-frame clones and leaves some out. Of roughly 160,000 clones in the sample, about 91% were seen once. The sample was blood. The receptors stem from a woman in her twenties or thirties in good health.

The V gene is TRBV6-5, the J gene TRBJ1-3; D may be TRBD1 (5 bases). V gave up 0 bases and J gave up 2 bases, with 5 bases separating them. Germline-derived CDR1 and CDR2 are MNHEY and SVGAGI. This CDR3 has 14 amino acids. The CDR3 nucleotides read TGTGCCAGCAGTTACTCCAGGGCTGGAAACACCATATATTTT. Protein: CASSYSRAGNTIYF.

This rearrangement joins TRBV6-6 to TRBJ2-7, with D possibly being TRBD1 (5 bases). There are 14 residues in the CDR3. Trimming removed 0 bases from V and 6 bases from J, with 12 bases in between. The germline CDR1 and CDR2 sequences are MNHNY and SVGAGI (reference sequence). DNA of the CDR3: TGTGCCAGCAGTTACTCGGCAGGGCGAGGCGAGCAGTACGTC. It yields the protein CASSYSAGRGEQYV.

The chain combines TRBV19 with TRBJ1-1, with TRBD1 matching 7 bases. The CDR3 runs to 15 residues. Germline V CDR1 and CDR2: LNHDA, SQIVND (reference sequence). The junction had 7 bases not matched to a gene; V was cut back by 4 bases and J by 2 bases. This CDR3 is CASSTPGQTNTEAFF. The DNA for the CDR3 is TGTGCCAGTAGTACTCCGGGACAGACCAACACTGAAGCTTTCTTT. Full variable domain (outside the CDR3, taken from reference TRBV19 and TRBJ1-1): DGGITQSPKYLFRKEGQNVTLSCEQNLNHDAMYWYRQDPGQGLRLIYYSQIVNDFQKGDIAEGYSVSREKKESFPLTVTSAQKNPTAFYLCASSTPGQTNTEAFFGQGTRLTVV.

The J gene is TRBJ2-3, the V gene TRBV5-1, with D unresolved. This CDR3 is 14 amino acids long. Trimming stripped 4 bases from V and 6 bases from J, with 15 bases between. Looked up from germline, CDR1 is SGHRS and CDR2 is YFSETQ. As DNA, the CDR3 is TGCGCCAGCAGCCAAAATTCGGCTACGGATACGCAGTATTTT. Its protein is CASSQNSATDTQYF. Looking up the rest from reference TRBV5-1 and TRBJ2-3 gives the full variable domain: KAGVTQTPRYLIKTRGQQVTLSCSPISGHRSVSWYQQTPGQGLQFLFEYFSETQRNKGNFPGRFSGRQFSNSRSEMNVSTLELGDSALYLCASSQNSATDTQYFGPGTRLTVL.

The chain links TRBV11-2 to TRBJ2-1; 8 bases are shared with TRBD2. Germline-derived CDR1 and CDR2 are SGHAT and FQNNGV. The CDR3 totals 18 residues. Losses at the gene ends were 2 bases for V and 10 bases for J; bases not matched to a gene: 19. CDR3 residues: CASSLTAVGGGPWVEQFF. The CDR3 DNA reads TGTGCCAGCAGCTTAACCGCTGTTGGCGGGGGGCCCTGGGTCGAGCAGTTCTTC.

This chain uses TRBV9 with TRBJ2-7; D possibly uses TRBD1 or TRBD2 (5 bases each). CDR1 and CDR2 from the germline V gene are SGDLS and YYNGEE. Trimming took 0 bases from V and 7 from J, leaving 20 bases between them. The CDR3 length is 16 residues. CDR3: CASSVGADPREGEQYF. The CDR3 nucleotides read TGTGCCAGCAGCGTAGGAGCCGACCCCCGTGAGGGGGAGCAGTACTTC.

This chain connects TRBV18 to TRBJ2-5; D is possibly TRBD1 (6 bases). Germline values: CDR1 KGHSH, CDR2 LQKENI. This CDR3 is built from 12 residues. V was shortened by 8 bases and J by 2 bases, with 9 bases between the two germline ends. CDR3 sequence: CASAQGQETQYF. Here the CDR3 DNA reads TGTGCCAGCGCACAGGGTCAAGAGACCCAGTACTTC.

The rearrangement uses TRBV13 and TRBJ2-5; 7 bases are a match to TRBD1. V shed 1 base and J 5 bases; nucleotides not matched to a gene: 4. This CDR3 is 14 amino acids long. Germline V lookup: CDR1 PRHDT, CDR2 FYEKMQ (reference sequence). CDR3 residues: CASSLEGARETQYF. The DNA for the CDR3 is TGTGCCAGCAGCTTAGAGGGGGCTCGGGAGACCCAGTACTTC. The full variable domain, rest sourced from reference TRBV13 and TRBJ2-5, is AAGVIQSPRHLIKEKRETATLKCYPIPRHDTVYWYQQGPGQDPQFLISFYEKMQSDKGSIPDRFSAQQFSDYHSELNMSSLELGDSALYFCASSLEGARETQYFGPGTRLLVL.

The J gene is TRBJ2-2, the V gene TRBV15; either TRBD1 or TRBD2 may fit D (6 bases each). This CDR3 has 21 amino acids. Germline loops: CDR1 LNHNV, CDR2 YYDKDF (reference sequence). V was pared by 1 base and J by 1 base, with 25 bases between. CDR3 region: CATSRVGGSGGGPGNTGELFF. CDR3 sequence (DNA): TGTGCCACCAGCAGAGTGGGTGGTTCCGGGGGCGGGCCCGGGAACACCGGGGAGCTGTTTTTT.

This chain links TRBV7-9 with TRBJ2-1, with a weak D call TRBD2 (5 bases). Deletions cut 1 base from V and 0 bases from J, with 7 bases between. The CDR3 totals 15 residues. Germline V gene data show CDR1 as SEHNR and CDR2 as FQNEAQ (reference sequence). CDR3 loop: CASSLELVSYNEQFF. The CDR3 DNA sequence: TGTGCCAGCAGCTTAGAACTAGTCTCCTACAATGAGCAGTTCTTC.

The genes are TRBV13 and TRBJ2-5, with a possible D match to TRBD1 (6 bases). CDR1 PRHDT and CDR2 FYEKMQ come from the germline V gene (reference sequence). The V end was cut by 3 bases, the J end by 1 base, with 9 bases between. The CDR3 has 14 amino acids. The CDR3, as DNA: TGTGCCAGCAGCTTGGGACACCTCCAAGAGACCCAGTACTTC. This gives the protein CASSLGHLQETQYF. Looking up the rest from reference TRBV13 and TRBJ2-5 gives the full variable domain: AAGVIQSPRHLIKEKRETATLKCYPIPRHDTVYWYQQGPGQDPQFLISFYEKMQSDKGSIPDRFSAQQFSDYHSELNMSSLELGDSALYFCASSLGHLQETQYFGPGTRLLVL.

In this sample, this clone turned up a few times. The chain uses TRBV5-1 and TRBJ2-5; possibly TRBD1 or TRBD2 for D (5 bases each). CDR1 and CDR2 from the germline V gene are SGHRS and YFSETQ. This CDR3 spans 13 amino acids. V dropped 2 bases and J dropped 5 bases, with 10 bases sitting between them. The CDR3 sequence: CASSFTREETQYF. Written as DNA, the CDR3 is TGCGCCAGCAGCTTCACCAGGGAGGAGACCCAGTACTTC. Combining the CDR3 with reference TRBV5-1 and TRBJ2-5 gives the whole variable domain KAGVTQTPRYLIKTRGQQVTLSCSPISGHRSVSWYQQTPGQGLQFLFEYFSETQRNKGNFPGRFSGRQFSNSRSEMNVSTLELGDSALYLCASSFTREETQYFGPGTRLLVL.

This chain uses TRBV19 with TRBJ1-5, with TRBD1 matching 10 bases. Germline V CDR1 and CDR2: LNHDA, SQIVND (reference sequence). V shed 6 bases, J shed 3 bases, and the junction held 8 bases outside the gene matches. The CDR3 runs 16 residues. As DNA, the CDR3 is TGTGCCAGTAGCGACCGGGACAGGGGCGACAATCAGCCCCAGCATTTT. The encoded protein is CASSDRDRGDNQPQHF. Based on the CDR3 plus reference TRBV19 and TRBJ1-5, the full variable domain is DGGITQSPKYLFRKEGQNVTLSCEQNLNHDAMYWYRQDPGQGLRLIYYSQIVNDFQKGDIAEGYSVSREKKESFPLTVTSAQKNPTAFYLCASSDRDRGDNQPQHFGDGTRLSIL.

The chain is built from TRBV7-9 and TRBJ2-5; the D call may be TRBD1 or TRBD2 (6 bases each). The length of the CDR3 is 15 residues. Trimming took 4 bases from V and 4 from J, leaving 16 bases between them. Germline V CDR1 and CDR2: SEHNR, FQNEAQ (reference sequence). This CDR3 is CASSSRDGGVETQYF. The CDR3 bases are TGTGCCAGCAGCTCGAGAGACGGGGGCGTAGAGACCCAGTACTTC.

This chain links TRBV29-1 with TRBJ2-7; no clear D gene. The CDR3 is 11 amino acids. The V gene lost 7 bases and the J gene lost 2 bases, with 9 bases spanning the gap. Germline V gene data show CDR1 as SQVTM and CDR2 as ANQGSEA. The CDR3 spells CSALMTYEQYF. The CDR3 DNA reads as TGCAGCGCCCTGATGACCTACGAGCAGTACTTC.

This clone occurred once. The V gene is TRBV5-1, the J gene TRBJ2-3; maybe TRBD2 (6 bases). This CDR3 comprises 15 residues. V gave up 3 bases and J gave up 1 base, with 12 bases separating them. Germline-derived CDR1 and CDR2 are SGHRS and YFSETQ. Written as DNA, the CDR3 is TGCGCCAGCAGCTCCCAGGGCGGGGGCACAGATACGCAGTATTTT. Its protein product is CASSSQGGGTDTQYF.

V is TRBV15 and J is TRBJ1-2, with D possibly matching TRBD1 (5 bases). Deletions cut 0 bases from V and 6 bases from J, with 14 bases between. The germline CDR1 and CDR2 sequences are LNHNV and YYDKDF (reference sequence). The CDR3 has 15 residues. The DNA for the CDR3 is TGTGCCACCAGCAGAGATCGGGGCCACGGGCATGGCTACACCTTC. Its translation: CATSRDRGHGHGYTF.

This chain links TRBV7-9 with TRBJ2-2, with unresolved D. Germline loops: CDR1 SEHNR, CDR2 FQNEAQ (reference sequence). The CDR3 spans 13 residues. The germline V and J ends were trimmed by 5 bases and 4 bases, with 8 bases remaining between them. The DNA of the CDR3 is TGTGCCAGCAGCCCTGAGCCCACCGGGGAGCTGTTTTTT. Translated: CASSPEPTGELFF.

The rearrangement joins TRBV3-1 (or the pseudogene TRBV3-2) to TRBJ1-2; D perhaps matches TRBD1 (6 bases). There are 17 residues in the CDR3. V gave up 1 base and J gave up 8 bases, with 23 bases separating them. The germline V gene encodes CDR1 LGHDT and CDR2 YNNKEL (reference sequence). The CDR3 DNA reads as TGTGCCAGCAGCCAAGCGGGCCAACAGCGTTCGAGGGGGGGCTACACCTTC. This translates into CASSQAGQQRSRGGYTF.

The chain combines TRBV27 with TRBJ2-1, with D tentatively TRBD2 (5 bases). Trimming took 5 bases from V and 8 from J, leaving 10 bases between them. Per germline, CDR1 MNHEY and CDR2 SMNVEV (reference sequence). This CDR3 has 12 amino acids. The CDR3 sequence is CASSRGLDEQFF. Here the CDR3 DNA reads TGTGCCAGCAGTCGAGGGTTGGATGAGCAGTTCTTC.

A single count supports this clone. The J gene is TRBJ1-2, the V gene TRBV3-1 (or the pseudogene TRBV3-2); D gene uncertain. The CDR3 sequence is 14 residues long. Between the trimmed V and J ends, which lost 0 bases and 8 bases, there was a span of 13 bases. Looked up from germline, CDR1 is LGHDT and CDR2 is YNNKEL (reference sequence). CDR3 coding DNA: TGTGCCAGCAGCCAAGAGGGGAGGGTTCGAGGCTACACCTTC. Encoded protein: CASSQEGRVRGYTF.

The CDR3 protein is CATGHRGGTGELFF. CDR3 sequence (DNA): TGTGCCACCGGCCATCGCGGGGGCACCGGGGAGCTGTTTTTT. The rearrangement links TRBV15 to TRBJ2-2; TRBD2 matches 7 bases. The CDR3 extends over 14 amino acids. The V gene's germline CDR1 is LNHNV and CDR2 YYDKDF (reference sequence). The V segment lost 8 bases and the J segment 4 bases; nucleotides outside the gene matches: 7.

The chain has TRBV9 and TRBJ1-4; unclear D gene. Germline V gene lookup returns CDR1 SGDLS and CDR2 YYNGEE. This CDR3 contains 13 residues. The V end lost 7 bases, the J end lost 7 bases, and 14 bases lay between the germline ends. CDR3 DNA sequence: TGTGCCAGCGGCGAATTCCAGTCTGAAAAACTGTTTTTT. It yields the protein CASGEFQSEKLFF.

CDR3 nucleotide sequence: TGCGCCAGCAGCTTGGGCGGCGGGGCTTATTCCTACAATGAGCAGTTCTTC. This gives the protein CASSLGGGAYSYNEQFF. The J gene is TRBJ2-1, the V gene TRBV5-1, with D maybe TRBD2 (6 bases). V was pared by 0 bases and J by 1 base, with 14 bases between. Looked up from germline, CDR1 is SGHRS and CDR2 is YFSETQ. CDR3 length: 17 amino acids.

V usage is TRBV21-1 and J usage is TRBJ1-5; the D call TRBD1 from the table was never checked on the DNA. TRBV21-1 is marked as a pseudogene. The CDR3 loop spans 17 amino acids. The CDR3 coding sequence is TGTGCCAGCAAATCCCCAGGGGACAATAAAGGCGGTCAGCCCCAGCATTTT. It yields the protein CASKSPGDNKGGQPQHF.

Details on this clone: One junction end disagrees with the germline gene, perhaps due to a read error. The chain employs TRBV27 and TRBJ2-1; tentatively, D is TRBD1 (5 bases). Germline V gene lookup returns CDR1 MNHEY and CDR2 SMNVEV (reference sequence). This CDR3 contains 12 residues. The CDR3 loop is CASSSPRQGWLF. The CDR3 region has the DNA TGTGCCAGCAGTTCCCCCCGGCAGGGCTGGCTCTTC.